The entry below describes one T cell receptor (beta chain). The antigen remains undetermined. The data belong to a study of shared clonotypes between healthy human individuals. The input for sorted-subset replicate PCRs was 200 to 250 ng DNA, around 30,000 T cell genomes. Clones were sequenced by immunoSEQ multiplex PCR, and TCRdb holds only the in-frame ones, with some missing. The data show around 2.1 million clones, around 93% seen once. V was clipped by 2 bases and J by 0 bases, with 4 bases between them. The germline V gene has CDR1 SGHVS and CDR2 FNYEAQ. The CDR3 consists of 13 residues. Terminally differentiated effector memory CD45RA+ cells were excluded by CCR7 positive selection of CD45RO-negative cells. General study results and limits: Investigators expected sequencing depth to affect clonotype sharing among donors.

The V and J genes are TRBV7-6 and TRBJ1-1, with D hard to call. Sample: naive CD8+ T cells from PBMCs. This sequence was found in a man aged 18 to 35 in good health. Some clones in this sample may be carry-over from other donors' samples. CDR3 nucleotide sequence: TGTGCCAGCAGCTTAAAAGTGAACACTGAAGCTTTCTTT. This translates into CASSLKVNTEAFF.